The next 5 T cell receptor beta chains were all read from a single sample in a study of blood T cell repertoires in COVID-19. Produced via immunoSEQ multiplex PCR; TCRdb's table is partial and in-frame only. The sample lists about 80,000 clones, roughly 80% occurring once. Sequencing was performed on peripheral blood. These receptors were collected from a woman aged 70-85 years with acute or convalescent COVID-19.

As for this clone: An end of the junction differs from the germline gene, which may be a read error. This same CDR3 is encoded by further DNA sequences in the sample. This rearrangement joins TRBV30 to TRBJ2-1, with D uncertain. CDR3 length: 14 residues. CDR1 is GTSNPN, CDR2 SVGIG, per germline (reference sequence). CDR3 amino acids: CAWSSGVGYNEQFF. CDR3 coding DNA: TGTGCCTGGAGTTCTGGAGTAGGCTACAATGAACAGTTCTTC.

This clone was found once. The chain employs TRBV27 and TRBJ2-1; TRBD2 matches at 7 bases. J was trimmed by 8 bases and V by 2 bases; bases with no gene match: 12. CDR3 length: 16 residues. Germline V gene sequence: CDR1 MNHEY, CDR2 SMNVEV (reference sequence). CDR3: CASSLDWRESDDEQFF. The CDR3 DNA is TGTGCCAGCAGTTTAGACTGGCGGGAGTCCGACGATGAGCAGTTCTTC.

As concerns this clone: A read error may produce the germline difference seen at one junction end. CDR3 region: CASSTKNQDVHF. In nucleotides, the CDR3 is TGTGCCAGTAGTACGAAAAACCAGGATGTGCATTTT. This chain uses TRBV19 with TRBJ1-3; no reliable D call. Germline CDR1 and CDR2: LNHDA and SQIVND (reference sequence). This CDR3 has 12 amino acids.

This sequence joins TRBV19 and TRBJ2-3; 12 bases match TRBD2. CDR1 is LNHDA and CDR2 is SQIVND in the germline V gene (reference sequence). This CDR3 region has 18 residues. Trimming removed 5 bases from V and 6 bases from J; junction bases left unmatched: 15. This chain's CDR3 is CASSSASGRGTRGDTQYF. In DNA form, the CDR3 reads TGTGCCAGTAGTTCCGCTAGCGGGAGGGGAACCCGTGGGGATACGCAGTATTTT.

The chain joins TRBV7-9 to TRBJ1-5; D ambiguous. V shed 4 bases and J shed 4 bases, with 11 bases lying between them. The germline gives CDR1 SEHNR, CDR2 FQNEAQ (reference sequence). The CDR3 spans 14 residues. The CDR3 spells CASSYGVGNQPQHF. The DNA of the CDR3 is TGTGCCAGCAGCTACGGGGTTGGAAATCAGCCCCAGCATTTT.